A single sample gave rise to the 21 T cell receptor beta chains below, sequenced in a study of blood T cell repertoires in COVID-19. Produced via immunoSEQ multiplex PCR; TCRdb's table is partial and in-frame only. The sample has under 300,000 clones, roughly 86% seen once. The sequenced sample was peripheral blood. Receptors originate from a woman aged 30 to 39 with acute or convalescent COVID-19.

The rearrangement joins TRBV5-1 to TRBJ1-5; possibly TRBD1 for D (5 bases). The ends were cut back, 2 bases at V and 5 bases at J, with 14 bases in the middle. Germline CDR1 reads SGHRS; CDR2 reads YFSETQ. CDR3 size: 15 residues. In nucleotides, the CDR3 is TGCGCCAGCAGCTTAGACGGGAGGGGACATCAGCCCCAGCATTTT. Translated, it gives CASSLDGRGHQPQHF.

J is TRBJ1-4 and V is TRBV4-2, with D possibly TRBD1 on 5 matching bases. This CDR3 is built from 14 residues. Germline V CDR1 and CDR2: LGHNA, YNFKEQ. Trimming removed 1 base from V and 8 bases from J, with 11 bases in between. CDR3 region: CASSQGGEKEKLFF. CDR3 bases: TGTGCCAGCAGCCAAGGGGGCGAGAAGGAAAAACTGTTTTTT.

The chain is built from TRBV27 and TRBJ2-1, with D perhaps matching TRBD1 (5 bases). The germline gives CDR1 MNHEY, CDR2 SMNVEV (reference sequence). The CDR3 is 17 amino acids. Trimming took 6 bases from V and 1 from J, leaving 19 bases between them. CDR3 in DNA: TGTGCCAGCAGACTGCTTTATCGGGCAGGGTCCTACAATGAGCAGTTCTTC. Translating it yields CASRLLYRAGSYNEQFF.

This chain links TRBV5-4 with TRBJ1-3, with D tentatively TRBD1 (6 bases). The CDR3 has 15 amino acids. Germline-derived CDR1 and CDR2 are SGHNT and YYREEE (reference sequence). Trimming pared 0 bases from V and 5 bases from J, leaving 12 bases between. CDR3 DNA sequence: TGTGCCAGCAGCTTGGCGGGGGGCAGTAGAAACACCATATATTTT. Protein product: CASSLAGGSRNTIYF. Drawing the rest from reference TRBV5-4 and TRBJ1-3, the complete variable domain is ETGVTQSPTHLIKTRGQQVTLRCSSQSGHNTVSWYQQALGQGPQFIFQYYREEENGRGNFPPRFSGLQFPNYSSELNVNALELDDSALYLCASSLAGGSRNTIYFGEGSWLTVV.

The chain has TRBV12-5 and TRBJ1-5; possibly TRBD1 for D (6 bases). This CDR3 is built from 14 residues. V lost 5 bases to trimming and J lost 0 bases, with 8 bases between them. In germline, CDR1 is LGHNT, CDR2 FRNRAP. Here the CDR3 DNA reads TGTGCTAGTGGTCCGGGACATAGCAATCAGCCCCAGCATTTT. Its translation: CASGPGHSNQPQHF.

This clone has a handful of counts. The chain recombines TRBV30 with TRBJ1-1; D not certain. In germline, CDR1 is GTSNPN, CDR2 SVGIG (reference sequence). V shed 2 bases and J shed 2 bases, with 6 bases lying between them. This CDR3 spans 12 amino acids. CDR3 coding DNA: TGTGCCTGGAGTCCAGTTAACACTGAAGCTTTCTTT. Protein sequence: CAWSPVNTEAFF.

V and J are TRBV7-2 and TRBJ1-4, with D possibly matching TRBD1 (5 bases). Between the trimmed V and J ends, which lost 8 bases and 4 bases, there was a span of 11 bases. The CDR3 consists of 13 residues. CDR1 is SGHTA, CDR2 FQGNSA, per germline. The chain's CDR3 is CASSTVLNEKLFF. CDR3 bases: TGTGCCAGCTCGACAGTACTTAATGAAAAACTGTTTTTT.

The chain joins TRBV10-3 to TRBJ2-7, with 11 bases that match TRBD2. Germline CDR1 is ENHRY and CDR2 is SYGVKD. The J segment lost 2 bases and the V segment lost 10 bases, leaving 16 bases of the junction unmatched. The CDR3 loop spans 17 amino acids. The CDR3 nucleotides read TGTGCCACCACCTGGGGTAGCGGGAGGGCGAAGACCTACGAGCAGTACTTC. This translates into CATTWGSGRAKTYEQYF.

This clone was recorded once. This chain links TRBV6-6 with TRBJ1-2; 7 bases align to TRBD1. V was clipped by 5 bases and J by 3 bases; unmatched bases: 3. The CDR3 totals 13 residues. CDR1 and CDR2 (germline): MNHNY, SVGAGI (reference sequence). CDR3 nucleotide sequence: TGTGCCAGCAGTCCCACAGGGGACTATGGCTACACCTTC. Translation gives CASSPTGDYGYTF.

The gene calls are TRBV19 and TRBJ2-7, with TRBD2 matching over 14 bases. CDR1 is LNHDA and CDR2 is SQIVND in the germline V gene (reference sequence). V shed 4 bases and J 3 bases; nucleotides not matched to a gene: 14. This CDR3 contains 19 residues. CDR3 loop: CASSTLPGLAGVSLYEQYF. CDR3 nucleotides: TGTGCCAGTAGTACATTACCGGGACTAGCGGGAGTCTCACTCTACGAGCAGTACTTC. Full variable domain (rest looked up from reference TRBV19 and TRBJ2-7): DGGITQSPKYLFRKEGQNVTLSCEQNLNHDAMYWYRQDPGQGLRLIYYSQIVNDFQKGDIAEGYSVSREKKESFPLTVTSAQKNPTAFYLCASSTLPGLAGVSLYEQYFGPGTRLTVT.

CDR3 sequence: CASSSNTAPVTDRETQYF. DNA of the CDR3: TGTGCCAGCAGCTCCAACACAGCACCGGTGACAGATAGGGAGACCCAGTACTTC. The chain uses TRBV7-9 and TRBJ2-5, with D possibly TRBD1 on 5 matching bases. This CDR3 spans 18 amino acids. V dropped 4 bases and J dropped 5 bases, with 26 bases sitting between them. Per the germline V gene, CDR1 is SEHNR and CDR2 is FQNEAQ (reference sequence).

In this sample, this clone turned up once. The rearrangement uses TRBV7-3 and TRBJ2-2, with D possibly matching TRBD1 (6 bases). V was shortened by 3 bases and J by 7 bases, with 9 bases between the two germline ends. The germline CDR1 and CDR2 sequences are SGHTA and FQGTGA. The CDR3 runs to 13 residues. CDR3 coding DNA: TGTGCCAGCAGCTTTTCCAGGGGCGGGGAGCTGTTTTTT. Protein sequence: CASSFSRGGELFF.

Details on this clone: Relative to the germline gene, one junction end is altered; a read error may explain this. The chain recombines TRBV7-7 with TRBJ2-5, with 7 bases fitting TRBD2. Germline V gene data show CDR1 as SSHAT and CDR2 as FNYEAQ (reference sequence). CDR3 length: 15 amino acids. The chain's CDR3 is CASSPIGGREETQYF. The CDR3, as DNA: TGTGCTAGCAGCCCAATAGGAGGGAGGGAAGAGACCCAGTACTTC.

This chain links TRBV4-1 with TRBJ2-7, with D perhaps matching TRBD2 (5 bases). CDR3 length: 14 amino acids. Germline CDR1 is MGHRA and CDR2 is YSYEKL. Trimming took off 4 bases at V and 7 bases at J, with 17 bases between the two ends. The CDR3: CASSLDTPSWEQYF. CDR3 sequence (DNA): TGCGCCAGCAGCCTCGATACACCTAGCTGGGAGCAGTACTTC.

The chain recombines TRBV12-3 or TRBV12-4 with TRBJ1-1, with D hard to call. V lost 2 bases, J lost 4 bases, and 8 bases lay in between. The CDR3 covers 13 residues. The CDR3 nucleotides are TGTGCCAGCAGTTTATTGGAGGGCACTGAAGCTTTCTTT. This codes for CASSLLEGTEAFF.

The chain employs TRBV12-5 and TRBJ2-7, with a tentative D call TRBD2 (8 bases). V was pared by 3 bases and J by 2 bases, with 17 bases between. Germline CDR1 is LGHNT and CDR2 is FRNRAP. The CDR3 runs to 16 residues. The CDR3 sequence: CASGFLVAGQTYEQYF. CDR3 DNA: TGTGCTAGTGGTTTTCTAGTAGCGGGACAGACCTACGAGCAGTACTTC.

V is TRBV9 and J is TRBJ2-1, with TRBD2 as a possible D gene (6 bases). Per the germline V gene, CDR1 is SGDLS and CDR2 is YYNGEE. The CDR3 spans 16 residues. V was shortened by 4 bases and J by 3 bases, with 17 bases between the two germline ends. CDR3 in DNA: TGTGCCAGCAGCACTTTACGGGAGATCAACTACAATGAGCAGTTCTTC. As protein: CASSTLREINYNEQFF.

The chain joins TRBV19 to TRBJ2-2; tentative D call: TRBD2 (5 bases). V lost 7 bases and J 5 bases, leaving 14 bases between the germline ends. CDR1 LNHDA and CDR2 SQIVND come from the germline V gene (reference sequence). The length of the CDR3 is 14 residues. CDR3 sequence (DNA): TGTGCCAGTACTCGGCTAGCAGGAACCGGGGAGCTGTTTTTT. Residues: CASTRLAGTGELFF.

This clone has more than one count but fewer than ten. V and J are TRBV4-2 and TRBJ2-7, with 10 bases fitting TRBD2. Germline V CDR1 and CDR2: LGHNA, YNFKEQ. This CDR3 has 14 residues. Trimming removed 5 bases from V and 3 bases from J; junction bases left unmatched: 4. Written as DNA, the CDR3 is TGTGCCAGCAGCGCAGCGGGAGGGGACTACGAGCAGTACTTC. Encoded protein: CASSAAGGDYEQYF.

CDR3 amino acids: CASSKASLAGDNEQFF. As DNA, the CDR3 is TGTGCCAGCAGCAAAGCTTCCCTAGCGGGAGACAATGAGCAGTTCTTC. The chain links TRBV21-1 to TRBJ2-1; the table's D call of TRBD2 was not tested on the DNA. TRBV21-1 is described as a pseudogene. The CDR3 length is 16 residues.

The V and J genes are TRBV9 and TRBJ2-1, with a weak D call TRBD2 (6 bases). The germline V gene encodes CDR1 SGDLS and CDR2 YYNGEE. The CDR3 totals 13 residues. V lost 0 bases and J 10 bases, leaving 11 bases between the germline ends. The CDR3 sequence is CASSVVGGVEQFF. Here the CDR3 DNA reads TGTGCCAGCAGCGTAGTGGGCGGGGTGGAGCAGTTCTTC. Drawing the rest from reference TRBV9 and TRBJ2-1, the complete variable domain is DSGVTQTPKHLITATGQRVTLRCSPRSGDLSVYWYQQSLDQGLQFLIQYYNGEERAKGNILERFSAQQFPDLHSELNLSSLELGDSALYFCASSVVGGVEQFFGPGTRLTVL.